Each of the 14 T cell receptor beta chains below was sequenced from the same sample in a study of long-term antiretroviral therapy in people with HIV. Samples were assayed with immunoSEQ v3.0 at survey level. Assay used: immunoSEQ multiplex PCR; TCRdb lists only in-frame clones, some missing. The data hold about 27,000 clones, with more than 75% observed a single time. Sequencing used unsorted PBMCs, obtained 0.5 years after starting antiretroviral therapy. All receptors derive from a woman aged 40 to 50 with HIV.

The chain uses TRBV30 and TRBJ1-6; possible D gene TRBD1, 6 bases. The V end lost 0 bases, the J end lost 9 bases, and 15 bases lay between the germline ends. The germline CDR1 and CDR2 sequences are GTSNPN and SVGIG (reference sequence). CDR3 length: 15 residues. CDR3 region: CAWSVRGTRGSPLHF. The CDR3 DNA reads TGTGCCTGGAGTGTACGCGGGACACGAGGTTCACCCCTCCACTTT.

A word on this clone: The sample has other DNA sequences that encode this CDR3 too. The chain has TRBV19 and TRBJ1-6, with 8 bases fitting TRBD1. The CDR3 spans 16 residues. V was pared by 5 bases and J by 5 bases, with 8 bases of the junction left unmatched. Germline loops: CDR1 LNHDA, CDR2 SQIVND (reference sequence). The chain's CDR3 is CASSDGTGVNNSPLHF. CDR3 nucleotide sequence: TGTGCCAGTAGTGACGGGACAGGCGTTAATAATTCACCCCTCCACTTT.

The V call is TRBV9, the J call TRBJ2-1; 8 nucleotides align to TRBD2. The CDR3 length is 16 residues. V shed 1 base and J 3 bases; nucleotides not matched to a gene: 6. The germline V gene encodes CDR1 SGDLS and CDR2 YYNGEE. The CDR3 protein is CASSVSGGGNYNEQFF. CDR3 in DNA: TGTGCCAGCAGCGTATCCGGGGGGGGGAACTACAATGAGCAGTTCTTC.

The chain links TRBV11-3 to TRBJ1-2, with D perhaps matching TRBD1 (5 bases). With 4 bases removed from V and 8 bases from J, the gap between germline ends came to 14 bases. This CDR3 has 13 residues. Looked up from germline, CDR1 is SGHNT and CDR2 is YENEEA. This chain's CDR3 is CASSSSGGVGYTF. In DNA form, the CDR3 reads TGTGCCAGCAGCTCCTCTGGGGGGGTAGGCTACACCTTC. The full variable domain, its missing parts supplied by reference TRBV11-3 and TRBJ1-2, is EAGVVQSPRYKIIEKKQPVAFWCNPISGHNTLYWYLQNLGQGPELLIRYENEEAVDDSQLPKDRFSAERLKGVDSTLKIQPAELGDSAVYLCASSSSGGVGYTFGSGTRLTVV.

The chain links TRBV29-1 to TRBJ2-5; TRBD2 is a possible D gene (5 bases). There are 14 residues in the CDR3. V shed 1 base and J shed 5 bases, with 14 bases lying between them. Germline CDR1 and CDR2: SQVTM and ANQGSEA. In DNA, the CDR3 is TGCAGCGTTGAAGGCGGGTGGGCGAGCGAGACCCAGTACTTC. Translation gives CSVEGGWASETQYF.

The chain combines TRBV10-3 with TRBJ2-2; D perhaps matches TRBD2 (6 bases). CDR1 and CDR2 (germline): ENHRY, SYGVKD. Trimming removed 4 bases at V and 1 base at J, with 10 bases between. The CDR3 extends over 15 amino acids. Here the CDR3 reads CAISALGGNTGELFF. In DNA form, the CDR3 reads TGTGCCATCAGTGCGTTGGGAGGGAACACCGGGGAGCTGTTTTTT.

CDR3 loop: CAWSVRGGNTEAFF. CDR3 bases: TGTGCCTGGAGTGTACGGGGAGGGAACACTGAAGCTTTCTTT. The rearrangement joins TRBV30 to TRBJ1-1; no definite D call. V lost 0 bases and J 1 base, leaving 9 bases between the germline ends. Germline lookup yields CDR1 GTSNPN and CDR2 SVGIG (reference sequence). CDR3 length: 14 amino acids. The full variable domain, completed using reference TRBV30 and TRBJ1-1, is SQTIHQWPATLVQPVGSPLSLECTVEGTSNPNLYWYRQAAGRGLQLLFYSVGIGQISSEVPQNLSASRPQDRQFILSSKKLLLSDSGFYLCAWSVRGGNTEAFFGQGTRLTVV.

The chain links TRBV18 to TRBJ1-5, with D possibly TRBD1 on 5 matching bases. Trimming removed 3 bases from V and 5 bases from J, with 17 bases in between. The length of the CDR3 is 16 residues. The V gene's germline CDR1 is KGHSH and CDR2 LQKENI. The CDR3 here is CASSPGTDVADQPQHF. The CDR3 bases are TGTGCCAGCTCACCTGGGACGGATGTGGCGGATCAGCCCCAGCATTTT.

The rearrangement links TRBV5-1 to TRBJ2-1, with D possibly matching TRBD1 (5 bases). The V end was cut by 1 base, the J end by 0 bases, with 8 bases between. Looked up from germline, CDR1 is SGHRS and CDR2 is YFSETQ. This CDR3 comprises 15 residues. CDR3 protein: CASSLQGRSYNEQFF. The CDR3 DNA sequence: TGCGCCAGCAGCTTGCAGGGTCGCTCCTACAATGAGCAGTTCTTC.

This clone came up a few times. The J gene is TRBJ1-6, the V gene TRBV7-2; D is ambiguous. The germline gives CDR1 SGHTA, CDR2 FQGNSA. This CDR3 has 14 residues. V lost 5 bases and J 10 bases, leaving 15 bases between the germline ends. In DNA, the CDR3 is TGTGCCAGCAGCCCGGGAGGGAGTGGCTCACCCCTCCACTTT. Its protein product is CASSPGGSGSPLHF.

This chain connects TRBV4-1 to TRBJ1-4; D gene uncertain. In germline, CDR1 is MGHRA, CDR2 YSYEKL. Between the trimmed V and J ends, which lost 4 bases and 7 bases, there was a span of 10 bases. This CDR3 spans 13 amino acids. CDR3 bases: TGCGCCAGCAGCCTTCTAATTCGTGAAAAACTGTTTTTT. This encodes CASSLLIREKLFF.

CDR3 residues: CASSFQLANYGYTF. The CDR3 coding sequence is TGTGCCAGCAGTTTCCAGCTAGCTAACTATGGCTACACCTTC. The chain employs TRBV28 and TRBJ1-2; D remains ambiguous. Germline-derived CDR1 and CDR2 are MDHEN and SYDVKM. The length of the CDR3 is 14 residues. V shed 3 bases and J shed 0 bases, with 8 bases lying between them.

The rearrangement joins TRBV19 to TRBJ1-2, with 9 bases aligning to TRBD1. With 5 bases clipped from V and 4 bases from J, the junction kept 8 bases outside the gene matches. CDR3 length equals 15 residues. The germline gives CDR1 LNHDA, CDR2 SQIVND (reference sequence). CDR3 nucleotide sequence: TGTGCCAGTAGTTTGGGACAGGGTGCCCGCTATGGCTACACCTTC. Protein product: CASSLGQGARYGYTF.

This clone was seen more than once but under ten times. J is TRBJ1-3 and V is TRBV9, with D unresolved. The CDR3 is made up of 15 amino acids. Trimming pared 0 bases from V and 0 bases from J, leaving 7 bases between. Germline V gene data show CDR1 as SGDLS and CDR2 as YYNGEE. This chain's CDR3 is CASSVDGSSGNTIYF. The CDR3 nucleotides are TGTGCCAGCAGCGTAGATGGCAGCTCTGGAAACACCATATATTTT.